This T cell receptor beta chain appears in the sequencing data of a study of regulatory T cells in long-lasting Graves disease. Study findings and constraints: New patients shared fewer public clonotypes (roughly 910) than persistent patients did (roughly 2,700).

The V end was cut by 6 bases, the J end by 0 bases, with 13 bases between. Germline V lookup: CDR1 DFQATT, CDR2 SNEGSKA (reference sequence). The CDR3 consists of 14 residues. Worth noting for this clonotype: Its antigen is unidentified.

CDR3 regions were amplified by Arm-PCR using iRepertoire HTBI primers to build TCR beta libraries. TCRdb processed the multiplex PCR reads anew with MiXCR; each CDR3 protein has one entry. Among about 220,000 distinct CDR3 sequences listed, roughly 18% were seen once. As to time point: newly diagnosed GD, antithyroid drugs for less than 3 months. RNA isolated from PBMCs was used to make the TCR library. This sample also belongs to another study, concerning T cells in Graves' hyperthyroidism and ophthalmopathy. From that second work: Diagnosis rested on symptoms, serum thyroxine and TRAb, thyroid ultrasound, and orbital computed tomography. First-round RT-PCR with HTBI primers amplified the TCR CDR3 region.

This receptor was taken from a woman aged 25 to 45 with Graves disease. The J gene is TRBJ2-3, the V gene TRBV20-1; D unresolved. The sample was peripheral blood mononuclear cells (PBMCs), taken at new diagnosis, from a patient treated with antithyroid drugs. The CDR3 here is CSADLSSSTDTQYF. CDR3 nucleotides: TGCAGTGCCGACCTTTCCTCTAGCACAGATACGCAGTATTTT.